The clone carrying this TCR beta chain was seen more than once but under ten times. Antigen specificity is unknown. The germline V gene has CDR1 SEHNR and CDR2 FQNEAQ (reference sequence). The CDR3 has 13 residues. The V and J ends lost 3 bases and 6 bases respectively, with 12 bases between them. The data are from a study of shared clonotypes between healthy human individuals. Libraries were prepared by immunoSEQ multiplex PCR; TCRdb keeps only in-frame clonotypes and omits some of them. The sample yields around 690,000 clones, roughly 91% seen once. Study-wide results and caveats: Sorted-subset sequencing was shown by rarefaction to be incomplete despite large depth.

This TCR was sampled from a man younger than 35 in good health. Some clones in this sample may be carry-over from other donors' samples. Sequenced sample: memory CD8+ T cells from PBMCs. The subset was: CD45RO+ cells pooled with CCR7-negative TemRA cells. The rearrangement joins TRBV7-9 to TRBJ2-7, with D hard to call. CDR3 sequence: CASSFPLGPEQYF. CDR3 DNA sequence: TGTGCCAGCAGCTTCCCCCTCGGTCCCGAGCAGTACTTC. Complete variable domain (other parts from reference TRBV7-9 and TRBJ2-7): DTGVSQNPRHKITKRGQNVTFRCDPISEHNRLYWYRQTLGQGPEFLTYFQNEAQLEKSRLLSDRFSAERPKGSFSTLEIQRTEQGDSAMYLCASSFPLGPEQYFGPGTRLTVT.